A selection of T cell receptor beta chains follows, all from one sample in a study of blood T cells in healthy people across ages. MiXCR was run by TCRdb on the 5' RACE reads, yielding one entry per CDR3 protein. The sample holds about 670,000 distinct CDR3 sequences, approximately 52% seen once. The sequenced material came from blood. The origin of the receptors is a woman over 75 in good health. The CDR3 runs from the conserved cysteine through the conserved F or W.

TRBJ2-3 TRBV29-1 CSVDGGQTDTQYF
TRBJ2-2 TRBV4-2 CASSQSLPNTGELFF
TRBJ1-2 TRBV9 CASSIGQGTYGYTF
TRBJ2-1 TRBV13 CASSLLSLGTSYNEQFF
TRBJ2-1 TRBV11-3 CASSPKQRGYNEQFF
TRBJ2-7 TRBV6-1 CASSRTSWNPSSYEQYF
TRBJ2-1 TRBV21-1 CASSSKRLYNEQFF
TRBJ2-5 TRBV30 CAWSPQAGGGRFYDEQYF
TRBJ1-2 TRBV12-3/TRBV12-4 CASSSDSDYGYTF
TRBJ2-1 TRBV4-1 CASSVPGLGRNEQFF
TRBJ1-5 TRBV20-1 CSALTMRGLSNQPQHF
TRBJ1-2 TRBV28 CASTRNYGYTF
TRBJ2-3 TRBV6-6 CASSYSAGATDTQYF
TRBJ1-2 TRBV27 CASSFDVYSNYGYTF
NA TRBV29-1 CSVGIAGHPYEQYF
TRBJ2-5 TRBV4-2 CASSEPGQKETQYF
TRBJ1-1 TRBV4-2 CASSPGQGPNTEAFF
TRBJ2-1 TRBV11-1 CASSPSSGDSYNEQFF
TRBJ2-1 TRBV6-4 CASSRDTDYNEQFF
TRBJ1-2 TRBV3-1 CASSPVSEGGYTF
TRBJ2-1 TRBV24-1 CATSDPLGPGYEQFF
TRBJ1-4 TRBV4-1 CASSQPDRDNEKLFF
TRBJ1-4 TRBV6-6 CASSYSLGFEEKLFF
TRBJ1-5 TRBV18 CASSAGVDQPQHF
TRBJ2-5 TRBV6-1 CASSELAGGPETQYF
TRBJ2-5 TRBV7-2 CASSPLVETQYF
TRBJ2-3 TRBV12-3/TRBV12-4 CASSSGGKAGPPDTQYF
TRBJ2-1 TRBV20-1 CSALGGLRFMDEQFF
TRBJ2-7 TRBV2 CASREGGYEQYF
TRBJ2-3 TRBV5-1 CASSFAGSTGDTQYF
TRBJ2-1 TRBV2 CASSRDRGLNEQFF
TRBJ1-3 TRBV5-1 CASSLEPGSGNTIYF
TRBJ1-6 TRBV6-5 CASSYSSGGLNSPLHF
TRBJ2-2 TRBV27 CASSLSMAGELFF
TRBJ2-1 TRBV5-1 CASSLVSNNEQFF
TRBJ2-1 TRBV19 CASSITTRTYNEQFF
TRBJ1-2 TRBV5-4 CASSYDGYGYTF
TRBJ2-3 TRBV20-1 CGLLRGGPDTQYF
TRBJ2-1 TRBV20-1 CSAGPSGRKHNEQFF
TRBJ2-1 TRBV7-3 CASSEGTSVANEQFF
TRBJ2-4 TRBV14 CASSQVGSSAGRANIQYF
TRBJ2-1 TRBV20-1 CSVPRGTALNEQFF
TRBJ2-1 TRBV14 CASSQVSNEQFF
TRBJ2-1 TRBV29-1 CSVQGVISGPELYNEQFF
TRBJ1-2 TRBV12-3/TRBV12-4 CASSLLTANYGYTF
TRBJ1-2 TRBV27 CASSTQGLLSYGYTF
TRBJ2-2 TRBV3-1 CASRTRGTGELFF
TRBJ1-2 TRBV10-3 CAISGSQNYGYTF
TRBJ2-7 TRBV12-1 CASSFANQGVEQYF
TRBJ2-7 TRBV12-3/TRBV12-4 CASSFGTGGEQYF
TRBJ2-6 TRBV6-6 CASTALSGANVLTF
TRBJ2-1 TRBV9 CASSARGSQGGEQFF
TRBJ2-7 TRBV3-1 CASHAGTYSYEQYF